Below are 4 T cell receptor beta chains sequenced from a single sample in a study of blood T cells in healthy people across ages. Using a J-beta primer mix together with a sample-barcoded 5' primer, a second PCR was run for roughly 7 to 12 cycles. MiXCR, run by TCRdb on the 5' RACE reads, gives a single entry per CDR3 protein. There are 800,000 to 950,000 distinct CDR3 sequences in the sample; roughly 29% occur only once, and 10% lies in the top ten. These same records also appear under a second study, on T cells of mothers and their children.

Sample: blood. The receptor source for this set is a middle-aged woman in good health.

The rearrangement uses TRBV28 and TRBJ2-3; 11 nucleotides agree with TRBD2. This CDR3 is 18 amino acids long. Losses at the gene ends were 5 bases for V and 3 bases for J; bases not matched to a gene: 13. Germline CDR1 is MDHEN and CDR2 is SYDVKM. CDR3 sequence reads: CASSLAPLLAGGTDTQYF. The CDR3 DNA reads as TGTGCCAGCAGTCTCGCACCCCTTCTAGCGGGGGGTACAGATACGCAGTATTTT.

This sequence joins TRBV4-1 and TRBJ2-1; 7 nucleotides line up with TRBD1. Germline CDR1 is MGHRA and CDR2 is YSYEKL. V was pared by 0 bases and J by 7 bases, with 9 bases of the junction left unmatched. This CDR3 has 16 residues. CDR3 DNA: TGCGCCAGCAGCCAAGAGGGGACAGCGAGGGGGAATGAGCAGTTCTTC. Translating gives CASSQEGTARGNEQFF.

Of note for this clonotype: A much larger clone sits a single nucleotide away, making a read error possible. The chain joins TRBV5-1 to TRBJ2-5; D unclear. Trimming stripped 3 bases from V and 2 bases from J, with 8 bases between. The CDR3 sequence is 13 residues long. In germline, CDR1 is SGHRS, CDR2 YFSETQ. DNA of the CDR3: TGCGCCAGCAGCTACGCTAGACAAGAGACCCAGTACTTC. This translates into CASSYARQETQYF.

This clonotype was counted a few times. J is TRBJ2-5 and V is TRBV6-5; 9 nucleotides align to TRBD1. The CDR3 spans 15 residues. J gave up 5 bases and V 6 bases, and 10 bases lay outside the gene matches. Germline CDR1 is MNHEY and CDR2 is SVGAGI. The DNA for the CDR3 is TGTGCCAGCAGACGGCAGGGACAGGGAAGGGAGACCCAGTACTTC. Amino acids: CASRRQGQGRETQYF.